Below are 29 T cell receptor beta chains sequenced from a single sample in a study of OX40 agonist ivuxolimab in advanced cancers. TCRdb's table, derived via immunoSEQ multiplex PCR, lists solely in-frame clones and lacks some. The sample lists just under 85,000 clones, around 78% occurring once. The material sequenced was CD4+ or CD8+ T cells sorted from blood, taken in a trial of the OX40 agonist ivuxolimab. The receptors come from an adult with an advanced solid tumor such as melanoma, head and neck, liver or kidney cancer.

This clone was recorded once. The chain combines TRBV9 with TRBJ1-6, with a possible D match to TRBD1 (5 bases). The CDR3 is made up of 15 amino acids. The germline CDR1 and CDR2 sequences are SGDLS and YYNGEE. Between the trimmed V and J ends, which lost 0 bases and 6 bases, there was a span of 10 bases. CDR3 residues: CASSVGETVNSPLHF. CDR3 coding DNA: TGTGCCAGCAGCGTAGGAGAGACAGTTAATTCACCCCTCCACTTT.

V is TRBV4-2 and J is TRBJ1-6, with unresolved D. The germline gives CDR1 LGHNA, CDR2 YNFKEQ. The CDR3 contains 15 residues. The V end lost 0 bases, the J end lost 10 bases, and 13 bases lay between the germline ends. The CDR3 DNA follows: TGTGCCAGCAGCCAAGATTGGCAGGTTTCCTCACCCCTCCACTTT. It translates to CASSQDWQVSSPLHF.

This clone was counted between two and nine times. The CDR3 is CASSPSQQGDGNTIYF. The CDR3 nucleotides are TGTGCCAGCTCACCATCGCAACAGGGAGATGGAAACACCATATATTTT. The rearrangement joins TRBV18 to TRBJ1-3, with D perhaps matching TRBD1 (6 bases). The V and J ends lost 2 bases and 3 bases respectively, with 14 bases between them. The germline V gene encodes CDR1 KGHSH and CDR2 LQKENI. This CDR3 is 16 amino acids long.

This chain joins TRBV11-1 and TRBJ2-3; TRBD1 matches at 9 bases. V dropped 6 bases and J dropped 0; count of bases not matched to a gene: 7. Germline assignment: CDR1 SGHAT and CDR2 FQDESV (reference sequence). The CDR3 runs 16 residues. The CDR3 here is CASRSDRGTSTDTQYF. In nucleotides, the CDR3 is TGTGCCAGCAGGTCCGACAGGGGGACTAGCACAGATACGCAGTATTTT.

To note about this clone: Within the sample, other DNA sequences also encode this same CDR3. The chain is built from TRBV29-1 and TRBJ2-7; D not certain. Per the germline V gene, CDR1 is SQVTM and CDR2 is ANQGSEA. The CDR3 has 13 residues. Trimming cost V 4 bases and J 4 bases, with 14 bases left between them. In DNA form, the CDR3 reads TGCAGCGTTGCAGTCAGGCTAGGATACGAGCAGTACTTC. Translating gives CSVAVRLGYEQYF.

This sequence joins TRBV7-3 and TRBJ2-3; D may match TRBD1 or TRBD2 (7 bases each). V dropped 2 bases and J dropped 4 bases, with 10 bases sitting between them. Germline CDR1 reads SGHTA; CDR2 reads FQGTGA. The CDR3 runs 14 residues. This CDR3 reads CASSLSGGADTQYF. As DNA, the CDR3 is TGTGCCAGCAGCTTATCAGGGGGGGCAGATACGCAGTATTTT. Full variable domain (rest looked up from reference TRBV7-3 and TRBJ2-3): GAGVSQTPSNKVTEKGKYVELRCDPISGHTALYWYRQSLGQGPEFLIYFQGTGAADDSGLPNDRFFAVRPEGSVSTLKIQRTERGDSAVYLCASSLSGGADTQYFGPGTRLTVL.

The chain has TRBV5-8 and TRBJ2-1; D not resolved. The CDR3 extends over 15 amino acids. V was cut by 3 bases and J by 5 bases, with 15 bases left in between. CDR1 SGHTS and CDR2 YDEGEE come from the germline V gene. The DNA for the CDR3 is TGTGCCAGCAGCTCGAGAAGACTGGTTAACAATGAGCAGTTCTTC. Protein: CASSSRRLVNNEQFF.

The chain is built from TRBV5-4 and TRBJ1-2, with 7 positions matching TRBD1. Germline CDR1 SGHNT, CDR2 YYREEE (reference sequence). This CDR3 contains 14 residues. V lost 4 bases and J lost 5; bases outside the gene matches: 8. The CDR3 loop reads CASSVYGTEYGYTF. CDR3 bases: TGTGCCAGCAGCGTTTACGGGACAGAATATGGCTACACCTTC.

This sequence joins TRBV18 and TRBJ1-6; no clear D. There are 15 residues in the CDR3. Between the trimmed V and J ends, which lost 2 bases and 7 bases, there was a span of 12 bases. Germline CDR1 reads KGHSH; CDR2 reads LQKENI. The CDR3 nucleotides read TGTGCCAGCTCACCAAAGGAGGGCGGGAATTCACCCCTCCACTTT. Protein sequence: CASSPKEGGNSPLHF.

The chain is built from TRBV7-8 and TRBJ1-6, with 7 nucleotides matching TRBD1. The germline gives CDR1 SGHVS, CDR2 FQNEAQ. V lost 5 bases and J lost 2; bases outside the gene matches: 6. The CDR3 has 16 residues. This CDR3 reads CASSARQGTYNSPLHF. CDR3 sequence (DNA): TGTGCCAGCAGCGCGCGACAGGGTACCTATAATTCACCCCTCCACTTT.

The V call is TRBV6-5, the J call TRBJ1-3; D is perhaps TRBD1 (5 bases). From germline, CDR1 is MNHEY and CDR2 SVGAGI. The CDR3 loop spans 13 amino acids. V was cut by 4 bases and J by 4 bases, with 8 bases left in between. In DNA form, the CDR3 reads TGTGCCAGCAGTTTAGGGGAGGGAAACACCATATATTTT. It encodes CASSLGEGNTIYF.

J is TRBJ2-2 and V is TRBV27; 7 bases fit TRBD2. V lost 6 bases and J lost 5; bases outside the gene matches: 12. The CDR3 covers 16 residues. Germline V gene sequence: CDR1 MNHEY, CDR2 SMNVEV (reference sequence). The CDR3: CASRTLKGGGTGELFF. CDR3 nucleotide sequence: TGTGCCAGCAGAACCCTAAAGGGCGGGGGAACCGGGGAGCTGTTTTTT.

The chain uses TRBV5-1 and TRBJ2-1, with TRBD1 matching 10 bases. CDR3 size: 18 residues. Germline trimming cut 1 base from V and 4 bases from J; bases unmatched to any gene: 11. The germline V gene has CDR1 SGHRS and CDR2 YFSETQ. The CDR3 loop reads CASSLMTGGPPRYNEQFF. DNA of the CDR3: TGCGCCAGCAGCTTGATGACAGGGGGCCCCCCCAGATACAATGAGCAGTTCTTC.

The CDR3 reads CASSAQPSGGYTDTQYF. The CDR3 DNA sequence: TGCGCCAGCAGCGCCCAACCTAGCGGGGGATACACAGATACGCAGTATTTT. The chain recombines TRBV5-1 with TRBJ2-3; TRBD2 matches at 10 bases. Germline loops: CDR1 SGHRS, CDR2 YFSETQ. The CDR3 contains 17 residues. V shed 4 bases, J shed 2 bases, and the junction held 10 bases outside the gene matches. Looking up the rest from reference TRBV5-1 and TRBJ2-3 gives the full variable domain: KAGVTQTPRYLIKTRGQQVTLSCSPISGHRSVSWYQQTPGQGLQFLFEYFSETQRNKGNFPGRFSGRQFSNSRSEMNVSTLELGDSALYLCASSAQPSGGYTDTQYFGPGTRLTVL.

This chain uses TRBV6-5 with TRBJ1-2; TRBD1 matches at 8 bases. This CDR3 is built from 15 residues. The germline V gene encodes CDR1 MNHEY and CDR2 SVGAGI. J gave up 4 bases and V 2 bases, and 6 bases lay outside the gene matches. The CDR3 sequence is CASSYRGQGVYGYTF. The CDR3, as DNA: TGTGCCAGCAGTTACCGCGGACAGGGCGTCTATGGCTACACCTTC.

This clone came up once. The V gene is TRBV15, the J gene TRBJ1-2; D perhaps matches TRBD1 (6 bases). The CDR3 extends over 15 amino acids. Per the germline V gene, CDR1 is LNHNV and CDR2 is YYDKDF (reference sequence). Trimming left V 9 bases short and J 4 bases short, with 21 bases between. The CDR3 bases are TGTGCCACTACGCACTCTATACAGGGTAGCTATGGCTACACCTTC. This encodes CATTHSIQGSYGYTF.

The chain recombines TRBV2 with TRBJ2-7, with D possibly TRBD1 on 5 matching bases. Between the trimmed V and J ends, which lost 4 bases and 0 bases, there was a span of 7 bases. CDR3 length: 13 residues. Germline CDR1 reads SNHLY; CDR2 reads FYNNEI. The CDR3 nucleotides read TGTGCCAGCAGTGTGCAGGGCTCCTACGAGCAGTACTTC. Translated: CASSVQGSYEQYF.

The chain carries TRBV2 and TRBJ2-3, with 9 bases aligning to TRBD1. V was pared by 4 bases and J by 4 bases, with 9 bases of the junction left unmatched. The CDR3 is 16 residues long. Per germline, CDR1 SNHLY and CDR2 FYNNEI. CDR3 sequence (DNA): TGTGCCAGCAGTGTAACGACAGGGGGTTTGGCAGATACGCAGTATTTT. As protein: CASSVTTGGLADTQYF.

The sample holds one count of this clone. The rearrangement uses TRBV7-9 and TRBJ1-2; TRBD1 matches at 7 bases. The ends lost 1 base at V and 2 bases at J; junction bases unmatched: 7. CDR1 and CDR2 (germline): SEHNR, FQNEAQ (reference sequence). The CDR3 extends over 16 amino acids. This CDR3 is CASSLGNRGSNYGYTF. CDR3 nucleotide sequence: TGTGCCAGCAGCTTAGGGAACAGGGGTTCCAACTATGGCTACACCTTC.

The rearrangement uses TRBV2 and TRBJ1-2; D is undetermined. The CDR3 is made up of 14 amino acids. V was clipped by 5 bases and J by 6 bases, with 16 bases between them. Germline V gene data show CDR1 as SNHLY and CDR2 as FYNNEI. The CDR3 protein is CASSPRGVGNGYTF. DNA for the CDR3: TGTGCCAGCAGTCCGCGGGGAGTGGGAAATGGCTACACCTTC.

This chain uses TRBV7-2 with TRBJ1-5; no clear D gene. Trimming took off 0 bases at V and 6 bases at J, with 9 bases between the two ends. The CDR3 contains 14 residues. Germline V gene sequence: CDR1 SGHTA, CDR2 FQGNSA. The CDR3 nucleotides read TGTGCCAGCAGCTTAGCTCCCCGGGGTCAGCCCCAGCATTTT. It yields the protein CASSLAPRGQPQHF.

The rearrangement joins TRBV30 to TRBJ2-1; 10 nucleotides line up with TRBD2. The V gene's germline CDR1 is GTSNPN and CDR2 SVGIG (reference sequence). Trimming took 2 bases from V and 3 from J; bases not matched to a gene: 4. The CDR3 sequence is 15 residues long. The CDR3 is CAWSPGTSDYNEQFF. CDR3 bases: TGTGCCTGGAGTCCCGGGACTAGCGACTACAATGAGCAGTTCTTC.

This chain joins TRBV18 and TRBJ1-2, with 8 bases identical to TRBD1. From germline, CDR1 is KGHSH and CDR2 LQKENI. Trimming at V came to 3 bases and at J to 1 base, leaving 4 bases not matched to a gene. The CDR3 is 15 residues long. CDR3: CASSPAGQGNYGYTF. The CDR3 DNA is TGTGCCAGCTCACCGGCCGGACAGGGTAACTATGGCTACACCTTC.

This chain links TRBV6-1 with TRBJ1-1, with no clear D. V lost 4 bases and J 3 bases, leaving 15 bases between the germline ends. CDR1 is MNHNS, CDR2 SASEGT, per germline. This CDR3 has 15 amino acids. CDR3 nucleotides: TGTGCCAGCAGTGCCCTAATTACAGTGGACACTGAAGCTTTCTTT. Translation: CASSALITVDTEAFF.

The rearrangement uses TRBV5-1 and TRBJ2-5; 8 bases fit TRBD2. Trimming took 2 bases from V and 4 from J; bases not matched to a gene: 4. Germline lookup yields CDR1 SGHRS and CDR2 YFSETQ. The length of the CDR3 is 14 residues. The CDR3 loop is CASSFGGASETQYF. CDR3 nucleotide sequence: TGCGCCAGCAGCTTCGGGGGGGCCTCAGAGACCCAGTACTTC.

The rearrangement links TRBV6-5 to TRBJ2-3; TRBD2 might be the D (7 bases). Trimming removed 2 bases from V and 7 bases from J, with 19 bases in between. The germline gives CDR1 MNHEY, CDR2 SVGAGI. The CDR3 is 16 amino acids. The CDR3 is CASSYTGGRVGNTQYF. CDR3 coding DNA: TGTGCCAGCAGTTACACGGGGGGCAGAGTGGGGAATACGCAGTATTTT.

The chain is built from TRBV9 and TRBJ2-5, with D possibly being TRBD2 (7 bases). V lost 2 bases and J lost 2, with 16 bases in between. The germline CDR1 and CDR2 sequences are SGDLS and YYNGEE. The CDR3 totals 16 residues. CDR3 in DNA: TGTGCCAGCAGCGTGAACGCGGGGGCCCGTCAAGAGACCCAGTACTTC. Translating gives CASSVNAGARQETQYF.

The CDR3 is CASSPSTSGGENTGELFF. CDR3 nucleotide sequence: TGTGCCAGCAGCCCTTCGACTAGCGGGGGGGAGAACACCGGGGAGCTGTTTTTT. J is TRBJ2-2 and V is TRBV7-6; 14 bases line up with TRBD2. V was clipped by 5 bases and J by 1 base; unmatched bases: 6. CDR1 SGHVS and CDR2 FNYEAQ come from the germline V gene. The CDR3 length is 18 residues.

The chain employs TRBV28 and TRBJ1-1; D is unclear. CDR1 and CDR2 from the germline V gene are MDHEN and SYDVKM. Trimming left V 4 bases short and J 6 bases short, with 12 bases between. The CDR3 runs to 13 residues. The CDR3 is CASSSGLVSEAFF. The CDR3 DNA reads TGTGCCAGCAGTTCCGGATTGGTATCTGAAGCTTTCTTT.